Sequencing of this TCR beta chain was carried out in a study of blood T cell repertoires in COVID-19. At the level of the study: There were acute and convalescent COVID-19 samples, and they came from the United States, Italy and Spain.

Only in-frame clones appear in the TCRdb table, and some are missing; sequencing was by immunoSEQ multiplex PCR. The sample carries roughly 250,000 clones, about 88% recorded once. Grouping used clinical history reported by participants in a survey and questionnaire. Germline-derived CDR1 and CDR2 are MDHEN and SYDVKM. This CDR3 spans 15 amino acids. The V and J ends lost 4 bases and 1 base respectively, with 11 bases between them. The clonotype originates from a woman aged 45-65 years who had recovered from COVID-19. Sample: PBMCs or T cells enriched from blood (not recorded which). V gene TRBV28 combines with J gene TRBJ1-3, with D tentatively TRBD1 (5 bases). CDR3 DNA: TGTGCCAGCAGTTCGCCGGGGGGATCTGGAAACACCATATATTTT. Encoded protein: CASSSPGGSGNTIYF.